The 9 T cell receptor beta chains given below trace back to one sample, sequenced in a study of OX40 agonist ivuxolimab in advanced cancers. Method: immunoSEQ multiplex PCR; TCRdb's copy keeps in-frame clones and lacks some. The sample yields 100,000 or so clones, approximately 90% seen once. This specimen consisted of CD4+ or CD8+ T cells sorted from blood, obtained in a trial of the OX40 agonist ivuxolimab. The receptors stem from an adult with an advanced solid tumor such as melanoma, head and neck, liver or kidney cancer.

The sample holds a few counts of this clone. This rearrangement joins TRBV5-1 to TRBJ2-1, with 7 bases fitting TRBD2. CDR3 size: 16 residues. V lost 4 bases to trimming and J lost 3 bases; unmatched junction nucleotides: 10. CDR1 and CDR2 (germline): SGHRS, YFSETQ. The CDR3 region has the DNA TGCGCCAGCAGCCTCCTCGGGGGGTTTAGCTACAATGAGCAGTTCTTC. Its protein is CASSLLGGFSYNEQFF. The whole variable domain, filled in from reference TRBV5-1 and TRBJ2-1, reads KAGVTQTPRYLIKTRGQQVTLSCSPISGHRSVSWYQQTPGQGLQFLFEYFSETQRNKGNFPGRFSGRQFSNSRSEMNVSTLELGDSALYLCASSLLGGFSYNEQFFGPGTRLTVL.

This clone has a handful of counts. The chain links TRBV7-3 to TRBJ2-1, with D possibly called TRBD1 or TRBD2 (5 bases each). The CDR3 covers 15 residues. Germline V gene lookup returns CDR1 SGHTA and CDR2 FQGTGA. Trimming stripped 3 bases from V and 4 bases from J, with 13 bases between. The CDR3 DNA sequence: TGTGCCAGCAGCTTGGGGGTAGCGTATTACAATGAGCAGTTCTTC. It is translated as CASSLGVAYYNEQFF. Drawing the rest from reference TRBV7-3 and TRBJ2-1, the complete variable domain is GAGVSQTPSNKVTEKGKYVELRCDPISGHTALYWYRQSLGQGPEFLIYFQGTGAADDSGLPNDRFFAVRPEGSVSTLKIQRTERGDSAVYLCASSLGVAYYNEQFFGPGTRLTVL.

This clone is a singleton in its sample. The V and J genes are TRBV11-2 and TRBJ1-1; 9 bases align to TRBD1. Trimming removed 1 base from V and 7 bases from J; junction bases left unmatched: 4. Germline CDR1 is SGHAT and CDR2 is FQNNGV. The CDR3 totals 14 residues. The CDR3 is CASSLGDREGEAFF. CDR3 DNA: TGTGCCAGCAGCTTAGGGGACAGGGAAGGTGAAGCTTTCTTT.

CDR3 region: CASNSLTADTQYF. The CDR3 coding sequence is TGTGCCAGCAATTCATTGACAGCGGATACGCAGTATTTT. The chain joins TRBV2 to TRBJ2-3, with D possibly TRBD1 on 5 matching bases. V dropped 7 bases and J dropped 6 bases, with 14 bases sitting between them. This CDR3 region has 13 residues. Germline V lookup: CDR1 SNHLY, CDR2 FYNNEI.

This chain connects TRBV5-8 to TRBJ2-5, with D possibly matching TRBD2 (5 bases). Germline lookup yields CDR1 SGHTS and CDR2 YDEGEE. The length of the CDR3 is 15 residues. Trimming shortened V by 4 bases and J by 4 bases, and 17 bases separated the two germline ends. The CDR3 loop reads CASSNGGTFVETQYF. CDR3 in DNA: TGTGCCAGCAGCAATGGAGGAACCTTTGTAGAGACCCAGTACTTC.

V gene TRBV7-8 combines with J gene TRBJ1-5, with TRBD1 matching over 9 bases. The germline V gene has CDR1 SGHVS and CDR2 FQNEAQ. The V and J ends lost 5 bases and 5 bases, in that order; junction bases with no gene match: 10. The CDR3 totals 16 residues. Here the CDR3 reads CASSLAGTGIDQPQHF. The CDR3 nucleotides read TGTGCCAGCAGCCTCGCGGGGACAGGGATTGATCAGCCCCAGCATTTT.

The rearrangement links TRBV5-1 to TRBJ1-1, with no clear D. Trimming shortened V by 3 bases and J by 5 bases, and 17 bases separated the two germline ends. The germline V gene has CDR1 SGHRS and CDR2 YFSETQ. The CDR3 consists of 15 residues. CDR3 sequence reads: CASSSHGQSGTEAFF. DNA of the CDR3: TGCGCCAGCAGCTCTCACGGTCAGTCGGGGACTGAAGCTTTCTTT.

The chain combines TRBV4-3 with TRBJ2-2; 8 nucleotides align to TRBD2. Trimming cost V 0 bases and J 5 bases; bases outside gene matches: 5. Germline V lookup: CDR1 LGHNA, CDR2 YSLEER. The CDR3 is 16 amino acids. The CDR3 region has the DNA TGCGCCAGCAGCCAAGATCCCCAGCGGGAGACCGGGGAGCTGTTTTTT. It is translated as CASSQDPQRETGELFF.

This clone was counted a single time. One end of the junction is discordant with germline, which a read error may explain. The chain is built from TRBV5-1 and TRBJ2-1, with unresolved D. The CDR3 sequence is 12 residues long. Per the germline V gene, CDR1 is SGHRS and CDR2 is YFSETQ. The CDR3 is CASSPMVGERFF. The CDR3 bases are TGCGCCAGCAGCCCAATGGTGGGCGAGCGGTTCTTC.